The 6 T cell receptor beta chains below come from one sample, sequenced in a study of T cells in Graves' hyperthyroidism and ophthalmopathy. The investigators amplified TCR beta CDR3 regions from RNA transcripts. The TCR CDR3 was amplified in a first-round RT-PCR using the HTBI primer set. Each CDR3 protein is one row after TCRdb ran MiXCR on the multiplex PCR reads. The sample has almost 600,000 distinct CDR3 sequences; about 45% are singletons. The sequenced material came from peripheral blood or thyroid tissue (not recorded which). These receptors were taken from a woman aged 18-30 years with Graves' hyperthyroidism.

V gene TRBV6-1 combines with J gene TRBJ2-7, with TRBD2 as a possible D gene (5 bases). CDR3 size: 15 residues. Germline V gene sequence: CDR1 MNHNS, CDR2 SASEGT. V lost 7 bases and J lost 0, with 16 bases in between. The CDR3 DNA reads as TGTGCCAGCATCGCGCCGGCGGGTTTCTCCTACGAGCAGTACTTC. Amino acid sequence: CASIAPAGFSYEQYF.

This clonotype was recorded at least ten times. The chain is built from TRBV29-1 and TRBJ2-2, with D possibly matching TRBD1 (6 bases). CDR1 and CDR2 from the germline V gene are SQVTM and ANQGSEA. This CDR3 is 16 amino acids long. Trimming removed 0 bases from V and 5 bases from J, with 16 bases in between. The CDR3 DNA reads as TGCAGCGTTGAAGATGGTGGGGCAGGGGTAACCGGGGAGCTGTTTTTT. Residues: CSVEDGGAGVTGELFF.

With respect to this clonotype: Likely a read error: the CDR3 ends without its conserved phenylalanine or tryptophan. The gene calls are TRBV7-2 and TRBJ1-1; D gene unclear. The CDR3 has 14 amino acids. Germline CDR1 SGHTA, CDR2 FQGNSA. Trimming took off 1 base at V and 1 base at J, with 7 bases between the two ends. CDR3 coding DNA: TGTGCCAGCAGCTTAGACAGTCAGAACACTGAAGCTTTCCTT. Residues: CASSLDSQNTEAFL.

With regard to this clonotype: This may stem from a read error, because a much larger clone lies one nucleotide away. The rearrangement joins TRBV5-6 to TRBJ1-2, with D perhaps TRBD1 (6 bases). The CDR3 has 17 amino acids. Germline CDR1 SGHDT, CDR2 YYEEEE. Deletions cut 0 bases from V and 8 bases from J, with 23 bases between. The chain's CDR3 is CASSLALGGLSGEGYTF. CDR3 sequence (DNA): TGTGCCAGCAGCTTGGCCCTCGGGGGCCTAAGCGGAGAGGGCTACACCTTC.

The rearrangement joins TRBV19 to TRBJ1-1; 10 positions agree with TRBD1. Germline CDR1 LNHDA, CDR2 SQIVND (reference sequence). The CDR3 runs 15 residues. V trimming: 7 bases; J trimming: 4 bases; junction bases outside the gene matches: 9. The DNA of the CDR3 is TGTGCCAGTACTCTCGGACAGGGGGGGGCCACTGAAGCTTTCTTT. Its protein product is CASTLGQGGATEAFF. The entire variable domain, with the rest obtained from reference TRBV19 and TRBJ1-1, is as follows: DGGITQSPKYLFRKEGQNVTLSCEQNLNHDAMYWYRQDPGQGLRLIYYSQIVNDFQKGDIAEGYSVSREKKESFPLTVTSAQKNPTAFYLCASTLGQGGATEAFFGQGTRLTVV.

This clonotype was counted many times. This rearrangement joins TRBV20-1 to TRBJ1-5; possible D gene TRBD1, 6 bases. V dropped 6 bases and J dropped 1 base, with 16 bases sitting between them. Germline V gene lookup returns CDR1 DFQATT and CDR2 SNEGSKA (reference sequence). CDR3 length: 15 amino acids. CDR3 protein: CSAWTATASNQPQHF. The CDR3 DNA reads TGCAGTGCCTGGACAGCAACAGCGAGCAATCAGCCCCAGCATTTT.